This T cell receptor beta chain was observed in a study of blood T cell repertoires in COVID-19. The wider study: The origin of the acute and convalescent COVID-19 samples was the United States, Italy and Spain. Sources were T cells, B-cell-depleted T cells, or PBMCs; the material itself was cDNA or gDNA.

V was clipped by 9 bases and J by 5 bases, with 21 bases between them. Germline assignment: CDR1 MNHEY and CDR2 SVGAGI. The CDR3 runs to 15 residues. Authors' analysis steps: By means of reference gene primer amplification, nucleated cell counts were estimated. Libraries were prepared by immunoSEQ multiplex PCR; TCRdb keeps only in-frame clonotypes and omits some of them. V and J calls and clone size follow that table, whereas D and trimming were derived from the DNA. The table records about 370,000 clones, about 89% of them present only once. The sample consisted of peripheral blood. The chain carries TRBV6-5 and TRBJ2-3, with D perhaps TRBD2 (6 bases). The source is a woman in her 30s with COVID-19, enrolled during active disease. DNA for the CDR3: TGTGCCAGTAATCCGTCGGGAGCCGGGGGAGATACGCAGTATTTT. Protein product: CASNPSGAGGDTQYF.